A selection of T cell receptor beta chains follows, all from one sample in a study of neurological immune-mediated disorders. From the 5' RACE reads, TCRdb called clonotypes with MiXCR, one entry per CDR3 protein. The sample records over 60,000 distinct CDR3 sequences, approximately 5% being singletons. What was sequenced was PBMCs. All receptors derive from a woman between 65 and 79 years old with multiple sclerosis. CDR3s include the opening cysteine and the closing phenylalanine or tryptophan. Fields, in order: D gene, V gene, J gene, clone size, CDR3 length, CDR3 DNA, CDR3 protein. D genes are given only for firm matches. Some rows mark clone size as missing; the rest say once, few, many or name a class of expanded clone.

NA	TRBV6-6	TRBJ1-5	many	13	TGTGCCAGCAGTTACAACGAGGGGCAGCCCCAGCATTTT	CASSYNEGQPQHF
TRBD1	TRBV15	TRBJ2-3	many	16	TGTGCCACCAGCAGAGTGGACAGGGAAGGAGTAGATACGCAGTATTTT	CATSRVDREGVDTQYF
TRBD1	TRBV7-8	TRBJ1-3	many	16	TGTGCCAGCAGCTGGGGACAGGGGGCATCTGGAAACACCATATATTTT	CASSWGQGASGNTIYF
TRBD2	TRBV5-1	TRBJ2-7	few	15	TGCGCCAGCAGATCACGGACTAGTATCACCTACGAGCAGTACTTC	CASRSRTSITYEQYF
TRBD2	TRBV7-9	TRBJ2-7	many	16	TGTGCCAGCAGCTTAGGGGGACTAGCGGGGATCTACGAGCAGTACTTC	CASSLGGLAGIYEQYF
TRBD1	TRBV6-5	TRBJ1-1	many	15	TGTGCCAGCAGTTCCGCGGGACAGGGGGCGGCTGAAGCTTTCTTT	CASSSAGQGAAEAFF
TRBD1	TRBV5-1	TRBJ2-4	NA	21	TGCGCCAGCAGCTTGGCCTCTACAGGGGTCGGGGAGCTTCTCTCCAAAAACATTCAGTACTTC	CASSLASTGVGELLSKNIQYF
NA	TRBV29-1	TRBJ1-1	many	11	TGCAGCGTTGAGGGTGGCACTGAAGCTTTCTTT	CSVEGGTEAFF
NA	TRBV5-1	TRBJ2-3	many	16	TGCGCCAGCAGCCATTCGGAGTCTCGAAGCACAGATACGCAGTATTTT	CASSHSESRSTDTQYF
NA	TRBV7-4	TRBJ1-5	many	15	TGTGCCAGAAACTGCGTGGAACGAACACTTCAGCCCCAGCATTTT	CARNCVERTLQPQHF
TRBD2	TRBV5-1	TRBJ2-1	many	16	TGCGCCAGCAGCGTTATAGCGGGAGTGGGCTACAATGAGCAGTTCTTC	CASSVIAGVGYNEQFF
NA	TRBV7-2	TRBJ2-2	many	15	TGTGCCAGCAGCTTAGGACAGGGAGGCACCGGGGAGCTGTTTTTT	CASSLGQGGTGELFF
NA	TRBV4-3	TRBJ1-2	many	15	TGCGCCAGCAGCCAAGATGGGGGCCGGGGGTATGGCTACACCTTC	CASSQDGGRGYGYTF
NA	TRBV4-1	TRBJ2-7	many	16	TGCGCCAGCAGCCCCTTGAAGGTCCCAGTCATCCACGAGCAGTACTTC	CASSPLKVPVIHEQYF
NA	TRBV3-1	TRBJ2-2	many	12	TGTGCCAGCAGCCAAGTAAACGGGGAGCTGTTTTTT	CASSQVNGELFF
NA	TRBV5-1	TRBJ2-6	many	16	TGCGCCAGCAGACCTGACAGGAGGTCTGGGGCCAACGTCCTGACTTTC	CASRPDRRSGANVLTF
NA	TRBV6-6	TRBJ2-5	many	15	TGTGCCAGCAGTTACGGGTCAGAGTCGCAAGAGACCCAGTACTTC	CASSYGSESQETQYF
TRBD1	TRBV29-1	TRBJ2-2	NA	16	TGCAGCGTTGAAAAACCCGGACAGGGGAGCACCGGGGAGCTGTTTTTT	CSVEKPGQGSTGELFF
NA	TRBV10-3	TRBJ1-1	many	13	TGTGCCATCAGTGGTCAGGTTAACACTGAAGCTTTCTTT	CAISGQVNTEAFF
TRBD2	TRBV12-3/TRBV12-4	TRBJ2-5	many	16	TGTGCCAGCAGTTTTGCGGGAGGGCCTCCCCAAGAGACCCAGTACTTC	CASSFAGGPPQETQYF
TRBD2	TRBV5-1	TRBJ2-5	many	15	TGCGCCAGCAGCCCGGCCGCGGGAGGCGGAGAGACCCAGTACTTC	CASSPAAGGGETQYF
NA	TRBV5-1	TRBJ2-7	many	14	TGCGCCAGCAGCTTGGGGACACACTCCTACGAGCAGTACTTC	CASSLGTHSYEQYF
TRBD1	TRBV20-1	TRBJ1-4	many	16	TGCAGTGTTCCGCCCGGGGACAGGGCGTCTAATGAAAAACTGTTTTTT	CSVPPGDRASNEKLFF
TRBD2	TRBV6-5	TRBJ2-3	NA	13	TGTGCCAGCTCAGGCGGGAGTACAGATACGCAGTATTTT	CASSGGSTDTQYF
NA	TRBV24-1	TRBJ1-2	many	13	TGTGCCACCAGTGAAAGGGACTTTGATGGCTACACCTTC	CATSERDFDGYTF
NA	TRBV7-9	TRBJ1-3	NA	16	TGTGCCAGCAGCTTAGTGTCCGAGCTCTCTGGAAACACCATATATTTT	CASSLVSELSGNTIYF
NA	TRBV5-6	TRBJ2-4	many	14	TGTGCCAGCAGCTACAGGGATCCCAAAAACATTCAGTACTTC	CASSYRDPKNIQYF
TRBD2	TRBV12-3/TRBV12-4	TRBJ2-7	NA	12	TGTGCCAGCAGTTTGGGGAGGGACGAGCAGTACTTC	CASSLGRDEQYF
NA	TRBV7-9	TRBJ2-2	many	13	TGTGCCAGCAGCTTAATGAGGCCCGGGGAGCTGTTTTTT	CASSLMRPGELFF
NA	TRBV7-2	TRBJ2-7	many	14	TGTGCCAGCAGCCCGGGGGGCCAAGCTTACGAGCAGTACTTC	CASSPGGQAYEQYF
TRBD2	TRBV12-3/TRBV12-4	TRBJ2-1	many	15	TGTGCCAGCAGACTGGGACTAGCGGGACCCAATGAGCAGTTCTTC	CASRLGLAGPNEQFF
NA	TRBV4-1	TRBJ2-5	many	13	TGCGCCAGCAGCCAAGGCACCCAGGGGAAGAGTAACTTC	CASSQGTQGKSNF
TRBD1	TRBV11-3	TRBJ2-5	few	11	TGTGCCAGCAGCCCCAGGACAGGCCGGTACTTC	CASSPRTGRYF
NA	TRBV5-1	TRBJ2-5	many	14	TGCGCCAGCAGCTTGGGGCAGGCCCAAGAGACCCAGTACTTC	CASSLGQAQETQYF
TRBD1	TRBV7-2	TRBJ2-7	few	15	TGTGCCAGCAGCTTAGATGGGACAGCGCCCGGGGAGCAGTACTTC	CASSLDGTAPGEQYF
NA	TRBV12-3/TRBV12-4	TRBJ2-5	few	14	TGTGCCAGCAGTTTTAGTTCTACCCAAGAGACCCAGTACTTC	CASSFSSTQETQYF
NA	TRBV25-1	TRBJ2-6	NA	13	TGTGCCAGTGCTTACTCTGGGGCCAAAGTCCTGACTTTC	CASAYSGAKVLTF
NA	TRBV12-3/TRBV12-4	TRBJ2-1	many	14	TGTGCCAGCAGAGAGGGACCGGGGGCTAATGAGCAGTTCTTC	CASREGPGANEQFF
NA	TRBV4-2	TRBJ1-2	many	15	TGTGCCAGCAGCCAAGCCGACAGTGGACGGTATGGCTACACCTTC	CASSQADSGRYGYTF
NA	TRBV6-1	TRBJ2-5	NA	14	TGTGCCAGCAGTGGACCCACAGGGAAGGAGACCCAGTACTTC	CASSGPTGKETQYF
NA	TRBV5-6	TRBJ2-2	many	14	TGTGCCAGCAGCTTGCCGCGGAGGTCCGGGGAGCTGTTTTTT	CASSLPRRSGELFF
NA	TRBV5-1	TRBJ2-3	many	16	TGCGCCAGCAGCCCAGAGGCCGGGAATCCCACAGATACGCAGTATTTT	CASSPEAGNPTDTQYF
TRBD2	TRBV7-2	TRBJ2-7	many	15	TGTGCCAGCAGCCCTATAGCGGGAGGGAGGTACGAGCAGTACTTC	CASSPIAGGRYEQYF
NA	TRBV7-8	TRBJ1-5	many	15	TGTGCCAGCAGCTTAGGGACTGCGGGCGTCAGGGACCAGCATTTT	CASSLGTAGVRDQHF
NA	TRBV7-3	TRBJ2-1	many	14	TGTGCCAGCAGCCCAGGGTTTGCGGGGGCTGAGCAGTTCTTC	CASSPGFAGAEQFF
NA	TRBV20-1	TRBJ1-1	few	15	TGCAGTGCTAGAGACCTCGAACTAAGGAACACTGAAGCTTTCTTT	CSARDLELRNTEAFF
TRBD2	TRBV4-1	TRBJ2-7	many	17	TGCGCCAGCAGCCAAGATCGGAGAAGTGCGGGAGAGTACGAGCAGTACTTC	CASSQDRRSAGEYEQYF
TRBD2	TRBV4-2	TRBJ2-7	many	18	TGTGCCAGCAGCCAAGACCGGACTAGCGGGACGACCAACTACGAGCAGTACTTC	CASSQDRTSGTTNYEQYF